The present T cell receptor (beta chain) was sequenced within a study of CD8+CD57+ T cells in acquired aplastic anemia. TCR beta VDJ and CDR3 profiling used genomic DNA as template. One entry per CDR3 protein results from TCRdb running MiXCR on the reads. The sample lists 200,000 to 300,000 distinct CDR3 sequences, about 80% occurring once. Patients chosen for sequencing had CD8+CD57+ cells that had expanded, as shown by flow cytometry. Germline values: CDR1 SGHTA, CDR2 FQGTGA. Unmatched junction bases numbered 9, after V lost 5 bases and J lost 4 bases. This CDR3 spans 15 amino acids. The sequence derives from a human donor with aplastic anemia. The sequenced sample consisted of sorted CD4+, CD8+, or CD8+CD57+ T cells (not recorded which) from PBMCs. The chain combines TRBV7-3 with TRBJ2-3; 7 bases match TRBD2. Here the CDR3 reads CASSASGPSADTQYF. The CDR3 region has the DNA TGTGCCAGCAGCGCTAGCGGACCGAGCGCAGATACGCAGTATTTT.